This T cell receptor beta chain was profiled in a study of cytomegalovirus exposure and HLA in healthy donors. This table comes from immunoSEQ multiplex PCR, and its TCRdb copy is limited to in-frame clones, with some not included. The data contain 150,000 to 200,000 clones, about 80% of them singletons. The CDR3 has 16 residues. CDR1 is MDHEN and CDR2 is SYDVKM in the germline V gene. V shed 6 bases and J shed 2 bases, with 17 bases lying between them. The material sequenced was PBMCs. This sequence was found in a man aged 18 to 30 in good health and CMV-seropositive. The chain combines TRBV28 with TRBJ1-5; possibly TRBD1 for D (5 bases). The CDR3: CASRSISGRGNQPQHF. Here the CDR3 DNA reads TGTGCCAGCAGAAGTATCTCCGGCAGGGGCAATCAGCCCCAGCATTTT.